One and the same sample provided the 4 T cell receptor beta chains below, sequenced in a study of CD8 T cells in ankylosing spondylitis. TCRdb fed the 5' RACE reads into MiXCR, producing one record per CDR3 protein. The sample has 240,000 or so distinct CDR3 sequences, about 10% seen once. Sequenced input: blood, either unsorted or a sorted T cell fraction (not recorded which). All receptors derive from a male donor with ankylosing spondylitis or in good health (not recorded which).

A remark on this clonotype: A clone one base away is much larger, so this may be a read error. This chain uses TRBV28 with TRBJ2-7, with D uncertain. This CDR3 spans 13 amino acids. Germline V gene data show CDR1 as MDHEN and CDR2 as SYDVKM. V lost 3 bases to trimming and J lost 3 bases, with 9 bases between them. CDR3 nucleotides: TGTGCCAGCAGTTTTTGGGGTGGCTACGAGCAGTACTTC. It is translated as CASSFWGGYEQYF.

CDR3 protein: CASSPLQEGNEQFF. Written as DNA, the CDR3 is TGTGCCAGCTCACCACTACAAGAGGGGAATGAGCAGTTCTTC. The rearrangement uses TRBV18 and TRBJ2-1, with D perhaps assigned TRBD1 or TRBD2 (5 bases each). This CDR3 is built from 14 residues. Trimming shortened V by 1 base and J by 7 bases, and 11 bases separated the two germline ends. In germline, CDR1 is KGHSH, CDR2 LQKENI.

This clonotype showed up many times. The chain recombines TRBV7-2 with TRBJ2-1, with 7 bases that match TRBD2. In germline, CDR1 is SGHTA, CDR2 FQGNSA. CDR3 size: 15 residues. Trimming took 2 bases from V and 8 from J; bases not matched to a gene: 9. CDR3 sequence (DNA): TGTGCCAGCAGCTTAACGGGAGGCGGTTTGGATGAGCAGTTCTTC. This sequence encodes CASSLTGGGLDEQFF.

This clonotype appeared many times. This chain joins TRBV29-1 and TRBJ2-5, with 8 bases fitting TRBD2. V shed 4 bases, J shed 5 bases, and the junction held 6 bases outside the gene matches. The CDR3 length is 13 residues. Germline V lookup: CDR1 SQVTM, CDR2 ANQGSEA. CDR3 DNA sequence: TGCAGCGTTGGACTAGCGACGTGGGAGACCCAGTACTTC. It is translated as CSVGLATWETQYF.